The clone carrying this T cell receptor beta chain was seen many times. Its antigen remains unidentified. The data derive from a study of T-cell memory formation after mild COVID-19. General study findings and limits: Contracting CD4+ clones lay largely in CM and EM, with CD8+ ones residing in EMRA. Researchers found some responding clones in pre-infection memory, a sign that cross-reactive memory joined. Later expanders leaned toward CD4+, whereas clones contracting from day 15 to 85 were balanced CD4/CD8.

5'RACE, which relied on constant-segment primers, yielded TCR alpha and TCR beta cDNA libraries carrying sample barcodes and UMIs. TCRdb recomputed calls from the 5' RACE reads with MiXCR, one row per CDR3 protein. The profile shows a few hundred thousand distinct CDR3 sequences, around 15% of them singletons. V shed 2 bases and J shed 2 bases, with 12 bases lying between them. This CDR3 has 15 residues. Looked up from germline, CDR1 is DFQATT and CDR2 is SNEGSKA (reference sequence). What was sequenced was PBMCs or a T cell subset sorted from them (not recorded which). The TCR comes from a man aged 18 to 29 who had mild COVID-19 (a few samples of this study predate the infection). Cell type and time point are not known. The rearrangement joins TRBV20-1 to TRBJ2-2; tentatively, D is TRBD1 or TRBD2 (6 bases each). The CDR3 protein is CSARSGAINTGELFF. CDR3 bases: TGCAGTGCTAGATCGGGGGCCATAAACACCGGGGAGCTGTTTTTT.